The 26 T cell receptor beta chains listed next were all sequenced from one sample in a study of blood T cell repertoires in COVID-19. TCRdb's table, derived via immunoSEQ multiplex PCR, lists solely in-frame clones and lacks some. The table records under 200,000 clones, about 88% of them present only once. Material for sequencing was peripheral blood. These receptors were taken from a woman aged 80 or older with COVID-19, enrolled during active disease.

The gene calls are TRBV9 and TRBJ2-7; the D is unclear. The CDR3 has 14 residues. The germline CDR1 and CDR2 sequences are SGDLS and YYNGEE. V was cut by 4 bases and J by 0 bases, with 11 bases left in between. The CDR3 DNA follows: TGTGCCAGCAGCCCAAGTCCTAGCTCCTACGAGCAGTACTTC. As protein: CASSPSPSSYEQYF.

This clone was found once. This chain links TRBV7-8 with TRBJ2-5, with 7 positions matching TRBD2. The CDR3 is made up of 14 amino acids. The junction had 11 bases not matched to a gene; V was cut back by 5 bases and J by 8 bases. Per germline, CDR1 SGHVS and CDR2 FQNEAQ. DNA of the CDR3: TGTGCCAGCAGCCCACTAGCGCTGGCAGGAACCCAGTACTTC. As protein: CASSPLALAGTQYF.

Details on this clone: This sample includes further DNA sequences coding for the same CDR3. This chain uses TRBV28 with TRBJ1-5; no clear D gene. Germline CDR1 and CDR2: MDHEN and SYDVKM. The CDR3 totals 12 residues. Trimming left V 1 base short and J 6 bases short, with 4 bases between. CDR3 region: CASSLLSQPQHF. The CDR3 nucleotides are TGTGCCAGCAGTTTATTGAGTCAGCCCCAGCATTTT.

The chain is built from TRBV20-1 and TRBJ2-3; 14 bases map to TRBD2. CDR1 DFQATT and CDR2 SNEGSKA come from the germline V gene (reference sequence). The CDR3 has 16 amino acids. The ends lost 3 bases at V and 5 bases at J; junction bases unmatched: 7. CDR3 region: CSASRLAGGPGDTQYF. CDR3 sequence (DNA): TGCAGTGCTAGTAGACTAGCGGGAGGGCCGGGAGATACGCAGTATTTT.

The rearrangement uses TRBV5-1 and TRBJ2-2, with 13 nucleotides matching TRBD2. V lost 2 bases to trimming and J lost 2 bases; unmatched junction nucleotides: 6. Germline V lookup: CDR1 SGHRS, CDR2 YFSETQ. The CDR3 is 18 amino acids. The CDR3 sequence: CASSLLTSGRYNTGELFF. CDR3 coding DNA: TGCGCCAGCAGCTTACTGACTAGCGGGAGGTACAACACCGGGGAGCTGTTTTTT. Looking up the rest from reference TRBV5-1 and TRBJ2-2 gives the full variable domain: KAGVTQTPRYLIKTRGQQVTLSCSPISGHRSVSWYQQTPGQGLQFLFEYFSETQRNKGNFPGRFSGRQFSNSRSEMNVSTLELGDSALYLCASSLLTSGRYNTGELFFGEGSRLTVL.

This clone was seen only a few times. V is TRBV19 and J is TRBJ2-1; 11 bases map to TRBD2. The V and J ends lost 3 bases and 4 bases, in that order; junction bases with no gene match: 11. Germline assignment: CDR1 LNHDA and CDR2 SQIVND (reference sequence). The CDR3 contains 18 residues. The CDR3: CASSMTRTTSGRYNEQFF. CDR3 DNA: TGTGCCAGTAGTATGACCCGCACCACTAGCGGGAGATACAATGAGCAGTTCTTC.

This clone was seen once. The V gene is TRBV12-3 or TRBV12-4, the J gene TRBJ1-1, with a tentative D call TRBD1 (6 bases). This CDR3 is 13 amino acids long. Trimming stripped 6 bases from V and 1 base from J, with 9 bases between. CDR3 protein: CASSQTGNTEAFF. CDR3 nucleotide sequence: TGTGCCAGCAGCCAGACAGGGAACACTGAAGCTTTCTTT.

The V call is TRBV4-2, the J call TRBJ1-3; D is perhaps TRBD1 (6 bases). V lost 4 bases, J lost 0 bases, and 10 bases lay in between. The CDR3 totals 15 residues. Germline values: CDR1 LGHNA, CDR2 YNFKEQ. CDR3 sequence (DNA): TGTGCCAGCAGCCCGGACAGAAACTCTGGAAACACCATATATTTT. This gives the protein CASSPDRNSGNTIYF.

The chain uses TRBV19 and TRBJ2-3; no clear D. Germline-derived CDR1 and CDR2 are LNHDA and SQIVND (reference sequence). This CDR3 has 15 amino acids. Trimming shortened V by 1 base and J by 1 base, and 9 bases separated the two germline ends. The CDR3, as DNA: TGTGCCAGTAGTATAGTTTTTGGAGGCACAGATACGCAGTATTTT. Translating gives CASSIVFGGTDTQYF.

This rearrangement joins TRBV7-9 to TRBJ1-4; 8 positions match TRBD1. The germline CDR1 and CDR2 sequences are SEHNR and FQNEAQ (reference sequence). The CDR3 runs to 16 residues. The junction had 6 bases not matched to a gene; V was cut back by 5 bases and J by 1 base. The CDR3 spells CASSRGQGETNEKLFF. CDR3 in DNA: TGTGCCAGCAGCAGAGGACAGGGTGAAACTAATGAAAAACTGTTTTTT.

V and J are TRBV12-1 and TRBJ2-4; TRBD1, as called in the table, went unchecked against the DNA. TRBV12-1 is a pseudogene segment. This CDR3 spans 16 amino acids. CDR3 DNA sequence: TGTGCCAGCAGCCCCGGGACAGATCTAGCCAAAAACATTCAGTACTTC. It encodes CASSPGTDLAKNIQYF.

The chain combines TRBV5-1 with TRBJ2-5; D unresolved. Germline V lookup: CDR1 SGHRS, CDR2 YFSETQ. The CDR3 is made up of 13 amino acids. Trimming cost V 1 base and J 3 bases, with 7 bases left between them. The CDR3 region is CASSLFSEETQYF. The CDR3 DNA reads TGCGCCAGCAGCTTGTTTTCAGAAGAGACCCAGTACTTC.

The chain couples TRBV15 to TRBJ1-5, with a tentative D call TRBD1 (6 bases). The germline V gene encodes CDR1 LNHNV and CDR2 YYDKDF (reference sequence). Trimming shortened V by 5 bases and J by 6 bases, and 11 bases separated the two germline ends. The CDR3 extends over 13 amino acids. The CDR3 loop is CATSRGAGQPQHF. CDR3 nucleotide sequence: TGTGCCACCAGCCGGGGGGCAGGTCAGCCCCAGCATTTT.

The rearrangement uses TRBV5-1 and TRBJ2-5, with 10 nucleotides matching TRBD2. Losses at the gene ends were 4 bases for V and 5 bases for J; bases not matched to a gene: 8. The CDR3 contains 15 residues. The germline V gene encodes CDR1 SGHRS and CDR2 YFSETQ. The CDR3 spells CASSTSGTSVETQYF. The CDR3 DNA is TGCGCCAGCAGCACATCCGGGACTAGCGTGGAGACCCAGTACTTC.

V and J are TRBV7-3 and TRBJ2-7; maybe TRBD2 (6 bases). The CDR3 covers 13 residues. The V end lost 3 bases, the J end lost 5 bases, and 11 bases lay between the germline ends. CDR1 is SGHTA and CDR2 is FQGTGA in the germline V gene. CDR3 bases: TGTGCCAGCAGCTTCGGAGGGGCCGACGAGCAGTACTTC. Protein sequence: CASSFGGADEQYF.

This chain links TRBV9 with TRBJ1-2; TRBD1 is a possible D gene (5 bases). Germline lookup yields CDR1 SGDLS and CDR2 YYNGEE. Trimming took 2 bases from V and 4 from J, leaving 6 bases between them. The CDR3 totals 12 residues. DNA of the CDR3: TGTGCCAGCAGCGTCGGGGGCTATGGCTACACCTTC. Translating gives CASSVGGYGYTF.

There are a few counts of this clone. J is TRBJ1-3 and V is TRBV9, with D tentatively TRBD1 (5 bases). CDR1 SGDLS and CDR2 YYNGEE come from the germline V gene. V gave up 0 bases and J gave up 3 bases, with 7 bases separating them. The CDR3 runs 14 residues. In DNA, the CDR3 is TGTGCCAGCAGCGTAGAGGGGAATGGAAACACCATATATTTT. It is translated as CASSVEGNGNTIYF.

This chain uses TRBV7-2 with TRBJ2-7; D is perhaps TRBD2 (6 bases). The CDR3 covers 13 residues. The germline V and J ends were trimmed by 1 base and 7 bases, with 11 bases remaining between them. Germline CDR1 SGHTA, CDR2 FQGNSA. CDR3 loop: CASSLGREWEQYF. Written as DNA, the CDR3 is TGTGCCAGCAGCTTAGGACGGGAGTGGGAGCAGTACTTC. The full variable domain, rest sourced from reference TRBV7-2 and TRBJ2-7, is GAGVSQSPSNKVTEKGKDVELRCDPISGHTALYWYRQSLGQGLEFLIYFQGNSAPDKSGLPSDRFSAERTGGSVSTLTIQRTQQEDSAVYLCASSLGREWEQYFGPGTRLTVT.

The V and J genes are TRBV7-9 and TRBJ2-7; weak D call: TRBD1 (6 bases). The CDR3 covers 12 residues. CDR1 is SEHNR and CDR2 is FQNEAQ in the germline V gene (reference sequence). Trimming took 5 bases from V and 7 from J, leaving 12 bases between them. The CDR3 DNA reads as TGTGCCAGCAGCCCTACAGGGTGGGAGCAGTACTTC. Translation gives CASSPTGWEQYF.

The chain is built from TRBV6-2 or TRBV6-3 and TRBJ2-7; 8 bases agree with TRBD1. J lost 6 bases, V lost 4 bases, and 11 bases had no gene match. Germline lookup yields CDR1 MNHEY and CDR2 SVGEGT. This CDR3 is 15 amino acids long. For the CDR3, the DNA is TGTGCCAGCAGTTCCTCCGGACAGGGAAGTCGCGAGCAGTACTTC. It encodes CASSSSGQGSREQYF.

The CDR3 protein is CASSESQGRETQYF. The CDR3 DNA reads TGTGCCAGTAGCGAGTCACAGGGAAGAGAGACCCAGTACTTC. V gene TRBV19 combines with J gene TRBJ2-5; D is possibly TRBD1 (6 bases). From germline, CDR1 is LNHDA and CDR2 SQIVND (reference sequence). The CDR3 runs to 14 residues. Trimming cost V 6 bases and J 4 bases, with 15 bases left between them.

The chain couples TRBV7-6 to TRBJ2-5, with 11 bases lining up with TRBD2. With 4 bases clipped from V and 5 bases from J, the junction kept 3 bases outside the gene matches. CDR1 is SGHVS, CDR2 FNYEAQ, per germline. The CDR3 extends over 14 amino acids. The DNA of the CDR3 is TGTGCCAGCAGCTATAGCGGGAGGGTGGAGACCCAGTACTTC. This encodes CASSYSGRVETQYF.

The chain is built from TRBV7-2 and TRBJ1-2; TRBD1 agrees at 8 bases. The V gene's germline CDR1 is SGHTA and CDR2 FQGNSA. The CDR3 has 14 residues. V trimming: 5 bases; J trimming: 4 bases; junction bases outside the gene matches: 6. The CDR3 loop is CASSPDRAPYGYTF. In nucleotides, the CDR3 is TGTGCCAGCAGCCCGGACAGGGCCCCCTATGGCTACACCTTC.

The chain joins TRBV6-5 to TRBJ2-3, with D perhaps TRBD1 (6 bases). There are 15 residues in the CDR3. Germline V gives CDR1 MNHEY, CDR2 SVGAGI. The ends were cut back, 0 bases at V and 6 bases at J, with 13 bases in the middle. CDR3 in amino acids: CASSYSGTQRDTQYF. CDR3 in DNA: TGTGCCAGCAGTTACTCTGGGACACAACGGGATACGCAGTATTTT.

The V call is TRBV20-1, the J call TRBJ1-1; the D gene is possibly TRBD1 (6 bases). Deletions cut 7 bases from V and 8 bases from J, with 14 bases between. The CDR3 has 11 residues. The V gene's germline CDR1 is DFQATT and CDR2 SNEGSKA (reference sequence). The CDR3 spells CSVSQGREAFF. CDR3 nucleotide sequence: TGCAGTGTCTCACAGGGACGGGAAGCTTTCTTT.

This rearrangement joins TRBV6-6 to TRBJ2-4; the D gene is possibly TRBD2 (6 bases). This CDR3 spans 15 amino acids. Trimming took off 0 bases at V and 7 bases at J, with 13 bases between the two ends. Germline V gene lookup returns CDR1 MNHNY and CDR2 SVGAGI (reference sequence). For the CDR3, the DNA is TGTGCCAGCAGTTACTCCGAGGCAGGGAGGAACATTCAGTACTTC. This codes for CASSYSEAGRNIQYF.